This is a list of T cell receptor beta chains from one sample in a study of blood T cell repertoires in COVID-19. Clones were sequenced by immunoSEQ multiplex PCR, and TCRdb holds only the in-frame ones, with some missing. There are tens of thousands of clones in the sample; about 85% occur only once, and roughly 4% lies in the top ten. The sample taken for sequencing was peripheral blood. Receptors were obtained from a man aged 60-69 years with acute or convalescent COVID-19. The CDR3 runs from the conserved cysteine through the conserved F or W. Each record gives: J gene, V gene, clone size, D gene, CDR3 protein, CDR3 DNA. The D gene is left open where the match is weak. The size field is filled for only some rows; it gives once, few, many or a size class.

>TRBJ2-2|TRBV10-1|once|TRBD2
CASSEFSGRPGELFF
TGCGCCAGCAGTGAGTTTAGCGGGAGACCCGGGGAGCTGTTTTTT
>TRBJ2-5|TRBV6-1|NA|TRBD2
CASSESGVETQYF
TGTGCCAGCAGTGAGAGCGGGGTGGAGACCCAGTACTTC
>TRBJ1-1|TRBV27|NA|TRBD1
CASRPGQVYRNTEAFF
TGTGCCAGCAGACCGGGACAGGTCTATAGGAACACTGAAGCTTTCTTT
>TRBJ2-5|TRBV6-1|NA|NA
CASSEARVGGQETQYF
TGTGCCAGCAGTGAAGCGCGGGTAGGGGGCCAAGAGACCCAGTACTTC
>TRBJ1-6|TRBV19|NA|TRBD1
CASSTRGTGSRNSPLHF
TGTGCCAGTAGTACCCGAGGGACAGGAAGTAGAAATTCACCCCTCCACTTT
>TRBJ1-4|TRBV4-3|few|TRBD1
CASSHTGGTGGYEKLFF
TGCGCCAGCAGCCATACCGGAGGGACAGGGGGTTATGAAAAACTGTTTTTT
>TRBJ2-1|TRBV5-6|medium-sized|TRBD2
CASSLGPSGRNEQFF
TGTGCCAGCAGCTTGGGGCCTAGCGGGAGGAATGAGCAGTTCTTC
>TRBJ1-5|TRBV12-3/TRBV12-4|NA|NA
CASSLTVNQPQHF
TGTGCCAGCAGTTTGACAGTTAATCAGCCCCAGCATTTT
>TRBJ2-3|TRBV5-1|NA|TRBD2
CARRAGGPMGTDTQYF
TGCGCCCGCAGGGCGGGGGGGCCTATGGGGACAGATACGCAGTATTTT
>TRBJ1-2|TRBV6-6|NA|TRBD1
CASSNQGAYGYTF
TGTGCCAGCAGTAACCAGGGGGCGTATGGCTACACCTTC
>TRBJ1-2|TRBV5-1|NA|TRBD1
CASSPTGGGYGYTF
TGCGCCAGCAGCCCGACAGGGGGCGGGTATGGCTACACCTTC
>TRBJ1-2|TRBV12-3/TRBV12-4|NA|TRBD1
CASTRDRVYGYTF
TGTGCCAGCACCCGGGACAGGGTCTATGGCTACACCTTC
>TRBJ2-7|TRBV5-1|NA|NA
CASSLGHSAVDEQYF
TGCGCCAGCAGCTTGGGACACTCAGCTGTGGACGAGCAGTACTTC
>TRBJ1-3|TRBV4-1|NA|NA
CASSPQGTGGIGNTIYF
TGCGCCAGCAGCCCTCAGGGGACGGGGGGGATCGGAAACACCATATATTTT
>TRBJ1-1|TRBV6-6|NA|NA
CASSPRGVPEAFF
TGTGCCAGCAGCCCTCGGGGTGTTCCTGAAGCTTTCTTT
>TRBJ2-1|TRBV9|NA|TRBD1
CASSVGYRGNEQFF
TGTGCCAGCAGCGTAGGTTACAGGGGTAATGAGCAGTTCTTC
>TRBJ2-1|TRBV24-1|NA|NA
CATSERTARFNEQFF
TGTGCCACCAGTGAAAGGACAGCAAGATTCAATGAGCAGTTCTTC
>TRBJ2-7|TRBV19|NA|TRBD2
CASSITGGTSGGVSYEQYF
TGTGCCAGTAGTATTACAGGAGGGACTAGCGGGGGGGTCTCCTACGAGCAGTACTTC
>TRBJ1-2|TRBV18|NA|NA
CASSPSKSYGYTF
TGTGCCAGCTCACCAAGCAAATCCTATGGCTACACCTTC
>TRBJ1-5|TRBV5-5|NA|NA
CASSSIGTGNQPQHF
TGTGCCAGCAGCTCCATTGGTACAGGCAATCAGCCCCAGCATTTT
>TRBJ1-2|TRBV7-8|NA|NA
CATGGANYGYTF
TGTGCCACCGGAGGAGCGAATTATGGCTACACCTTC
>TRBJ1-2|TRBV30|NA|TRBD1
CAWSTGQGTNYGYTF
TGTGCCTGGAGTACCGGACAGGGGACGAACTATGGCTACACCTTC
>TRBJ1-1|TRBV11-2|NA|NA
CASSSQGGTEAFF
TGTGCCAGCAGCTCGCAGGGAGGCACTGAAGCTTTCTTT
>TRBJ1-2|TRBV30|NA|TRBD1
CAGDRGQDYGYTF
TGTGCCGGAGACAGGGGGCAGGACTATGGCTACACCTTC
>TRBJ1-1|TRBV7-9|NA|NA
CASSLSLTDTEAFF
TGTGCCAGCAGCTTATCCCTGACAGACACTGAAGCTTTCTTT
>TRBJ2-7|TRBV5-1|NA|NA
CASSIDRAYEQYF
TGCGCCAGCAGCATCGACAGAGCCTACGAGCAGTACTTC
>TRBJ1-5|TRBV6-5|NA|TRBD1
CASSRRQGDQPQHF
TGTGCCAGCAGCCGGCGACAGGGCGATCAGCCCCAGCATTTT
>TRBJ1-2|TRBV5-4|once|TRBD1
CASSRDRVYGYTF
TGTGCCAGCAGCCGAGACAGGGTTTATGGCTACACCTTC
>TRBJ2-2|TRBV4-1|NA|TRBD2
CASSLGLAGTGELFF
TGCGCCAGCAGCCTGGGACTAGCGGGCACCGGGGAGCTGTTTTTT
>TRBJ1-2|TRBV14|NA|TRBD1
CASSQGGQLSNYGYTF
TGTGCCAGCAGCCAAGGGGGACAGCTGTCTAACTATGGCTACACCTTC
>TRBJ2-1|TRBV5-5|NA|TRBD2
CASSLPPRGGHNEQFF
TGTGCCAGCAGCTTGCCGCCGCGGGGGGGCCACAATGAGCAGTTCTTC
>TRBJ1-1|TRBV7-9|NA|TRBD1
CASSRQGARTEAFF
TGTGCCAGCAGCCGACAGGGGGCGCGGACTGAAGCTTTCTTT